These 22 T cell receptor beta chains were sequenced from one sample in a study of control samples from healthy donors and cancer patients. Measured with immunoSEQ multiplex PCR; TCRdb has only the in-frame clones, and not every one. The sample records 150,000 to 160,000 clones, approximately 93% being singletons. Specimen: blood. All receptors come from a middle-aged man in good health.

The chain combines TRBV30 with TRBJ1-5; tentatively, D is TRBD1 (5 bases). V lost 2 bases to trimming and J lost 11 bases, with 16 bases between them. This CDR3 has 13 residues. Germline assignment: CDR1 GTSNPN and CDR2 SVGIG (reference sequence). CDR3 sequence: CAWSLGRTGSQHF. CDR3 nucleotide sequence: TGTGCCTGGAGTCTGGGGCGCACCGGGTCCCAGCATTTT.

V is TRBV5-6 and J is TRBJ2-3; 7 nucleotides align to TRBD2. The germline V gene has CDR1 SGHDT and CDR2 YYEEEE. Trimming took 1 base from V and 3 from J; bases not matched to a gene: 8. The CDR3 extends over 16 amino acids. CDR3: CASSLRWLAATDTQYF. CDR3 in DNA: TGTGCCAGCAGCTTGCGTTGGCTAGCGGCGACAGATACGCAGTATTTT.

This chain links TRBV9 with TRBJ1-2; TRBD1 is a possible D gene (6 bases). CDR1 SGDLS and CDR2 YYNGEE come from the germline V gene. With 3 bases removed from V and 4 bases from J, the gap between germline ends came to 16 bases. The CDR3 contains 15 residues. This CDR3 reads CASSEGGAAGYGYTF. CDR3 nucleotide sequence: TGTGCCAGCAGCGAGGGGGGAGCTGCCGGCTATGGCTACACCTTC.

A single count supports this clone. The chain links TRBV6-6 to TRBJ1-3; D uncertain. The germline V and J ends were trimmed by 8 bases and 0 bases, with 11 bases remaining between them. Germline loops: CDR1 MNHNY, CDR2 SVGAGI (reference sequence). The CDR3 spans 14 residues. The CDR3: CASAGTTSGNTIYF. The CDR3 region has the DNA TGTGCCAGCGCAGGTACTACCTCTGGAAACACCATATATTTT.

The chain couples TRBV28 to TRBJ1-1; unclear D gene. Trimming left V 4 bases short and J 3 bases short, with 9 bases between. CDR3 size: 13 residues. Germline V CDR1 and CDR2: MDHEN, SYDVKM. The CDR3 region is CASSSRMYTEAFF. CDR3 in DNA: TGTGCCAGCAGTTCCCGGATGTACACTGAAGCTTTCTTT.

The chain links TRBV11-2 to TRBJ1-1; D gene unclear. Per germline, CDR1 SGHAT and CDR2 FQNNGV. The CDR3 is 13 amino acids. With 2 bases removed from V and 7 bases from J, the gap between germline ends came to 11 bases. In DNA form, the CDR3 reads TGTGCCAGCAGCTTACTCGGACCCAGTGAAGCTTTCTTT. It translates to CASSLLGPSEAFF.

The chain recombines TRBV28 with TRBJ1-4, with 11 bases aligning to TRBD1. V dropped 7 bases and J dropped 7; count of bases not matched to a gene: 8. The CDR3 is 15 residues long. Germline loops: CDR1 MDHEN, CDR2 SYDVKM. The CDR3 spells CASTGQGGSREKLFF. Written as DNA, the CDR3 is TGTGCCAGCACGGGACAGGGGGGGTCCCGTGAAAAACTGTTTTTT.

This clone was recorded only once. The chain carries TRBV4-1 and TRBJ2-7; D is perhaps TRBD1 (6 bases). The CDR3 covers 14 residues. The V end lost 0 bases, the J end lost 4 bases, and 10 bases lay between the germline ends. In germline, CDR1 is MGHRA, CDR2 YSYEKL. DNA of the CDR3: TGCGCCAGCAGCCAAGATCCACAGGGTTACGAGCAGTACTTC. It yields the protein CASSQDPQGYEQYF.

The V call is TRBV21-1, the J call TRBJ1-3. TRBV21-1 is a known pseudogene. The CDR3 contains 11 residues. The CDR3 loop is CASHPRGTIYF. The CDR3 bases are TGTGCCAGCCATCCGAGGGGCACCATATATTTT.

The gene calls are TRBV3-1 (or the pseudogene TRBV3-2) and TRBJ2-3, with TRBD1 as a possible D gene (6 bases). Germline-derived CDR1 and CDR2 are LGHDT and YNNKEL (reference sequence). The germline V and J ends were trimmed by 1 base and 7 bases, with 15 bases remaining between them. The CDR3 covers 15 residues. CDR3 DNA sequence: TGTGCCAGCAGCCAAGGGGCAGGGGTGGGGAATACGCAGTATTTT. Translated: CASSQGAGVGNTQYF.

This sequence joins TRBV29-1 and TRBJ2-5; D may be TRBD1 (6 bases). Germline loops: CDR1 SQVTM, CDR2 ANQGSEA. Trimming removed 3 bases at V and 5 bases at J, with 22 bases between. This CDR3 is built from 16 residues. CDR3 loop: CSVDGAVAGVFETQYF. The CDR3 DNA follows: TGCAGCGTTGACGGGGCGGTGGCAGGGGTTTTTGAGACCCAGTACTTC.

The genes are TRBV7-3 and TRBJ1-2; 7 nucleotides line up with TRBD1. Germline CDR1 reads SGHTA; CDR2 reads FQGTGA. CDR3 length equals 15 residues. V was pared by 0 bases and J by 8 bases, with 9 bases of the junction left unmatched. In DNA form, the CDR3 reads TGTGCCAGCAGCTTAACGTACAGGGGTGATGAAGGCTACACCTTC. It specifies CASSLTYRGDEGYTF.

The gene calls are TRBV4-1 and TRBJ1-1; D might be TRBD1 (5 bases). The V gene lost 0 bases and the J gene lost 10 bases, with 9 bases spanning the gap. The CDR3 loop spans 12 amino acids. CDR1 MGHRA and CDR2 YSYEKL come from the germline V gene. CDR3 amino acids: CASSQEGGRAFF. CDR3 sequence (DNA): TGCGCCAGCAGCCAAGAGGGGGGGAGAGCTTTCTTT.

The gene calls are TRBV11-1 and TRBJ2-2; D could derive from TRBD1 or TRBD2 (7 bases each). Per the germline V gene, CDR1 is SGHAT and CDR2 is FQDESV (reference sequence). The CDR3 loop spans 14 amino acids. The V gene lost 4 bases and the J gene lost 6 bases, with 12 bases spanning the gap. The CDR3 loop reads CASSSRGGAGELFF. The CDR3 bases are TGTGCCAGCAGCTCCAGGGGGGGCGCCGGGGAGCTGTTTTTT.

The rearrangement joins TRBV5-1 to TRBJ1-1; no clear D. V was trimmed by 0 bases and J by 1 base, leaving 7 bases between them. CDR3 length: 14 residues. From germline, CDR1 is SGHRS and CDR2 YFSETQ. CDR3 nucleotides: TGCGCCAGCAGCTTGGTAACCGGGAACACTGAAGCTTTCTTT. It yields the protein CASSLVTGNTEAFF.

The rearrangement joins TRBV5-1 to TRBJ2-7; D gene unclear. Germline V CDR1 and CDR2: SGHRS, YFSETQ. The CDR3 has 15 residues. V was clipped by 6 bases and J by 1 base, with 17 bases between them. CDR3: CASTPGPQESYEQYF. The DNA for the CDR3 is TGCGCCAGCACCCCTGGCCCCCAGGAGTCCTACGAGCAGTACTTC. The complete variable domain, with remaining parts taken from reference TRBV5-1 and TRBJ2-7, reads KAGVTQTPRYLIKTRGQQVTLSCSPISGHRSVSWYQQTPGQGLQFLFEYFSETQRNKGNFPGRFSGRQFSNSRSEMNVSTLELGDSALYLCASTPGPQESYEQYFGPGTRLTVT.

This clone was seen once. In DNA, the CDR3 is TGTGCCAGCGTCCCCCAGGGAGGGGCCAACGTCCTGACTTTC. Translating gives CASVPQGGANVLTF. The V gene is TRBV5-6, the J gene TRBJ2-6; D perhaps matches TRBD1 (5 bases). Trimming took off 7 bases at V and 4 bases at J, with 12 bases between the two ends. Looked up from germline, CDR1 is SGHDT and CDR2 is YYEEEE. This CDR3 is 14 amino acids long.

The chain couples TRBV19 to TRBJ1-1; TRBD1 agrees at 7 bases. V dropped 6 bases and J dropped 5; count of bases not matched to a gene: 6. This CDR3 spans 13 amino acids. The germline gives CDR1 LNHDA, CDR2 SQIVND (reference sequence). The CDR3 DNA sequence: TGTGCCAGTAGCCCTCAGGGGGGGACTGAAGCTTTCTTT. It specifies CASSPQGGTEAFF. Based on the CDR3 plus reference TRBV19 and TRBJ1-1, the full variable domain is DGGITQSPKYLFRKEGQNVTLSCEQNLNHDAMYWYRQDPGQGLRLIYYSQIVNDFQKGDIAEGYSVSREKKESFPLTVTSAQKNPTAFYLCASSPQGGTEAFFGQGTRLTVV.

CDR3 bases: TGTGCCAGCAGCCCCAAGGGGGGGCCCGAAGATTCACCCCTCCACTTT. It translates to CASSPKGGPEDSPLHF. The gene calls are TRBV14 and TRBJ1-6; D is possibly TRBD1 (6 bases). Germline assignment: CDR1 SGHDN and CDR2 FVKESK. With 4 bases removed from V and 8 bases from J, the gap between germline ends came to 18 bases. The CDR3 loop spans 16 amino acids.

This clone was counted once. The J gene is TRBJ1-1, the V gene TRBV4-1; the D is unclear. CDR1 is MGHRA, CDR2 YSYEKL, per germline. The CDR3 sequence is 17 residues long. Trimming stripped 2 bases from V and 1 base from J, with 17 bases between. The CDR3 spells CASSQTILKTANTEAFF. CDR3 DNA sequence: TGCGCCAGCAGCCAAACGATCCTCAAGACCGCGAACACTGAAGCTTTCTTT.

J is TRBJ1-4 and V is TRBV7-2; TRBD1 matches at 7 bases. Germline V gene data show CDR1 as SGHTA and CDR2 as FQGNSA. This CDR3 is built from 14 residues. With 5 bases clipped from V and 8 bases from J, the junction kept 8 bases outside the gene matches. CDR3 nucleotide sequence: TGTGCCAGCAGCCAGGGGGGGGGAGGCGAAAAACTGTTTTTT. This gives the protein CASSQGGGGEKLFF.

The chain joins TRBV1 to TRBJ1-1. TRBV1 is designated a pseudogene. The CDR3 extends over 15 amino acids. The CDR3 nucleotides read TGCACCAGCAGCCCCCCCGGGGGGGTGGATCGTGGGTGCTTCTTT. It translates to CTSSPPGGVDRGCFF.